This T cell receptor (beta chain) comes out of a study of T cell responses to AZD1222 COVID-19 vaccine. Generated by immunoSEQ multiplex PCR, the TCRdb table keeps only in-frame clones and is missing some. The data contain 130,000 to 150,000 clones, 92% of them singletons. Study conclusions and caveats: The donor group comprised mostly white British people and more females; the analysis possibly underestimated clonal diversity. Just a handful of AZD1222 recipients tested seropositive at baseline. Reportedly, close to half of spike-specific TCRs are directed against unmutated variant regions. Spike-specific TCR breadth and depth grew following two AZD1222 doses.

V dropped 0 bases and J dropped 1; count of bases not matched to a gene: 7. The germline V gene has CDR1 SGHDT and CDR2 YYEEEE. The CDR3 extends over 17 amino acids. Concerning this clone itself: Antigen unknown.

This sequence originates from an adult in good health. The genes are TRBV5-6 and TRBJ1-5; TRBD1 aligns across 7 bases. The starting material was peripheral blood, obtained on day 0 of AZD1222 vaccination. CDR3 in DNA: TGTGCCAGCAGCTTGGAGAGGGGGCGGTGGAGCAATCAGCCCCAGCATTTT. Translating gives CASSLERGRWSNQPQHF.